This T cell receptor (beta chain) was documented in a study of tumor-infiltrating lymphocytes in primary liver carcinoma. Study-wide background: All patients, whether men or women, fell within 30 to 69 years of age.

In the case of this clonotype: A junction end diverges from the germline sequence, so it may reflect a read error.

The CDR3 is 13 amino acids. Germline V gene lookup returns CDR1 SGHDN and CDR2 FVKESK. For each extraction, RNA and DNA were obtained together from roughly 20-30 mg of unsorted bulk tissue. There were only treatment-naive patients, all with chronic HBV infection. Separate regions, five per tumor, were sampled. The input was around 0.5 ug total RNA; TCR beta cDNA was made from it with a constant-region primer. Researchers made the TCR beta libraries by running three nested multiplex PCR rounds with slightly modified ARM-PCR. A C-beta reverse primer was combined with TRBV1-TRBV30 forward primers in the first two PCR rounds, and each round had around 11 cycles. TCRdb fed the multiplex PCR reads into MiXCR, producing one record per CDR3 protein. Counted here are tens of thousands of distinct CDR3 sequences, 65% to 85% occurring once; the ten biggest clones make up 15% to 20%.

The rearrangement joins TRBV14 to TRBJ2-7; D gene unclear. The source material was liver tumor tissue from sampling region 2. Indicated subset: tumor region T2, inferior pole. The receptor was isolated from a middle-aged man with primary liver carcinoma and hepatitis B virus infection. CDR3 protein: CASSQDQEQEQYF. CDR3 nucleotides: TGCGCCAGCAGCCAAGATCAGGAACAGGAGCAGTACTTC. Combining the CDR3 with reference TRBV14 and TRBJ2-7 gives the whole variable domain EAGVTQFPSHSVIEKGQTVTLRCDPISGHDNLYWYRRVMGKEIKFLLHFVKESKQDESGMPNNRFLAERTGGTYSTLKVQPAELEDSGVYFCASSQDQEQEQYFGPGTRLTVT.